This T cell receptor beta chain was observed in a study of cytomegalovirus exposure and HLA in healthy donors. Broader study findings: Available immune exposure information was restricted to CMV serostatus only. High sensitivity and specificity were reportedly achieved when the classifier diagnosed cytomegalovirus status. Earlier findings revealed that most TCR beta V segments proved productive either about 90% or about 30% of the time. In a later analysis, TCR beta V- and J-gene trimming showed a link to a missense DCLRE1C variant.

A remark on this clone: Its antigen is as yet unknown.

In the PCR, 60 Vbeta and 13 Jbeta primers were used. Profiled with immunoSEQ multiplex PCR; TCRdb holds only in-frame clones, not every one. The sample lists around 170,000 clones, 70% to 85% occurring once. The CDR3 sequence is 11 residues long. Germline V gene lookup returns CDR1 MNHEY and CDR2 SVGAGI. Between the trimmed V and J ends, which lost 6 bases and 10 bases, there was a span of 10 bases. The TCR sequence derives from a male donor in good health and CMV-seronegative. This rearrangement joins TRBV6-5 to TRBJ1-3, with D possibly matching TRBD1 (5 bases). Sequencing was carried out using PBMCs. In DNA form, the CDR3 reads TGTGCCAGCAGCCCAGGGAGGACCATATATTTT. Its translation is CASSPGRTIYF.